This TCR beta chain was retrieved from a study of blood T cells in healthy people across ages. Germline V CDR1 and CDR2: SGHAT, FQNNGV. V dropped 3 bases and J dropped 0 bases, with 8 bases sitting between them. The CDR3 has 15 amino acids. A second PCR of about 7 to 11 cycles used a sample-barcoded 5' primer and a J-beta primer mix. One entry per CDR3 protein, called by TCRdb with MiXCR from the 5' RACE reads. The table lists roughly 560,000 distinct CDR3 sequences, around 24% of them singletons, with approximately 10% in the top ten. Healthy Caucasian individuals from Russia aged roughly 6 to 90 served as donors. This clonotype was recorded a few times. The same specimen was also included in a second study, on T cells of mothers and their children.

The sample taken for sequencing was blood. The origin of this receptor is a boy between 10 and 17 years old in good health. The gene calls are TRBV11-2 and TRBJ1-4; unclear D gene. The DNA of the CDR3 is TGTGCCAGCAGCTTCAAGGGCGCAACTAATGAAAAACTGTTTTTT. It is translated as CASSFKGATNEKLFF.